The 26 T cell receptor beta chains reported below all come from one sample, sequenced in a study of CD8 T cells in Susac syndrome. cDNA came from roughly 0.47 to 1 ug RNA primed by random hexamers. Each CDR3 protein is one row after TCRdb ran MiXCR on the immunoSEQ multiplex PCR reads. This table has 300,000 or so distinct CDR3 sequences, 92% appearing once. The sequencing input was CD4+ T cells from PBMCs. The receptors come from a human donor with multiple sclerosis.

The V gene is TRBV19, the J gene TRBJ1-6; D is unclear. V was shortened by 6 bases and J by 6 bases, with 6 bases between the two germline ends. The CDR3 is 12 residues long. Per germline, CDR1 LNHDA and CDR2 SQIVND (reference sequence). The CDR3, as DNA: TGTGCCAGTAGCGACCTTAATTCACCCCTCCACTTT. Protein product: CASSDLNSPLHF.

V and J are TRBV28 and TRBJ1-1; TRBD1 agrees at 9 bases. The CDR3 length is 13 residues. V shed 5 bases, J shed 8 bases, and the junction held 6 bases outside the gene matches. The germline CDR1 and CDR2 sequences are MDHEN and SYDVKM. CDR3 in amino acids: CASSHDRGEEAFF. Here the CDR3 DNA reads TGTGCCAGCAGTCACGACAGGGGGGAAGAAGCTTTCTTT.

The chain employs TRBV10-2 and TRBJ2-5; weak D call: TRBD1 (6 bases). Germline CDR1 WSHSY, CDR2 SAAADI. The V end lost 4 bases, the J end lost 4 bases, and 13 bases lay between the germline ends. The CDR3 covers 14 residues. The CDR3: CASSATGTGETQYF. The CDR3 DNA is TGCGCCAGCAGTGCTACAGGGACCGGAGAGACCCAGTACTTC.

The chain has TRBV5-1 and TRBJ2-1, with TRBD2 matching 8 bases. Trimming cost V 4 bases and J 8 bases; bases outside gene matches: 11. The CDR3 loop spans 15 amino acids. CDR1 and CDR2 from the germline V gene are SGHRS and YFSETQ. The CDR3 protein is CASSPLAVGVDEQFF. The CDR3 nucleotides are TGCGCCAGCAGCCCACTAGCGGTTGGCGTTGATGAGCAGTTCTTC.

CDR3 sequence (DNA): TGCAGTGCTAGAGCAGGACTAGCGGGAGTTGTCAACGAGCAGTACTTC. Its protein product is CSARAGLAGVVNEQYF. This chain uses TRBV20-1 with TRBJ2-7; 13 nucleotides agree with TRBD2. The CDR3 has 16 residues. J lost 5 bases, V lost 1 base, and 8 bases had no gene match. The germline gives CDR1 DFQATT, CDR2 SNEGSKA (reference sequence).

This CDR3 is CASSPRGLAGGNEQYF. Written as DNA, the CDR3 is TGTGCCAGCAGCCCCAGGGGCCTAGCGGGAGGGAACGAGCAGTACTTC. The V call is TRBV7-2, the J call TRBJ2-7; 12 bases are a match to TRBD2. The V gene end was trimmed by 5 bases and the J gene end by 5 bases; junction bases not matched to a gene: 10. CDR1 is SGHTA and CDR2 is FQGNSA in the germline V gene. CDR3 length: 16 amino acids.

This clonotype appeared a single time. The rearrangement links TRBV20-1 to TRBJ2-7; 13 nucleotides line up with TRBD2. Trimming cost V 6 bases and J 6 bases; bases outside gene matches: 5. CDR3 length: 13 residues. Germline V CDR1 and CDR2: DFQATT, SNEGSKA (reference sequence). As DNA, the CDR3 is TGCAGTGCGAGGACTAGCGGGAGAGGCGAGCAGTACTTC. Translating gives CSARTSGRGEQYF.

The chain joins TRBV5-6 to TRBJ2-1; 12 nucleotides align to TRBD2. J gave up 5 bases and V 6 bases, and 15 bases lay outside the gene matches. The germline V gene encodes CDR1 SGHDT and CDR2 YYEEEE. The CDR3 covers 18 residues. The CDR3 loop is CASKRETSGSGRNNEQFF. The CDR3 DNA follows: TGTGCCAGCAAGCGAGAGACTAGCGGGAGCGGGAGAAACAATGAGCAGTTCTTC.

This sequence joins TRBV29-1 and TRBJ1-2; TRBD1 matches 11 bases. V shed 7 bases, J shed 4 bases, and the junction held 5 bases outside the gene matches. The CDR3 is 13 residues long. Germline V gives CDR1 SQVTM, CDR2 ANQGSEA. Written as DNA, the CDR3 is TGCAGCGCCTTGGGACAGGGGGGCTATGGCTACACCTTC. It yields the protein CSALGQGGYGYTF. Complete variable domain (other parts from reference TRBV29-1 and TRBJ1-2): SAVISQKPSRDICQRGTSLTIQCQVDSQVTMMFWYRQQPGQSLTLIATANQGSEATYESGFVIDKFPISRPNLTFSTLTVSNMSPEDSSIYLCSALGQGGYGYTFGSGTRLTVV.

This chain joins TRBV6-5 and TRBJ1-2; no definite D call. This CDR3 contains 15 residues. CDR1 is MNHEY and CDR2 is SVGAGI in the germline V gene. Trimming pared 0 bases from V and 3 bases from J, leaving 11 bases between. Here the CDR3 DNA reads TGTGCCAGCAGTTACTCGGGCAGAAGGGACTATGGCTACACCTTC. Amino acids: CASSYSGRRDYGYTF.

The V call is TRBV19, the J call TRBJ1-3; D remains unclear. Trimming left V 6 bases short and J 0 bases short, with 12 bases between. This CDR3 region has 15 residues. The germline gives CDR1 LNHDA, CDR2 SQIVND (reference sequence). CDR3 residues: CASRLVRFSGNTIYF. In DNA form, the CDR3 reads TGTGCCAGTAGACTGGTGAGGTTCTCTGGAAACACCATATATTTT. Supplemented by reference TRBV19 and TRBJ1-3, the full variable domain reads DGGITQSPKYLFRKEGQNVTLSCEQNLNHDAMYWYRQDPGQGLRLIYYSQIVNDFQKGDIAEGYSVSREKKESFPLTVTSAQKNPTAFYLCASRLVRFSGNTIYFGEGSWLTVV.

The CDR3 DNA reads TGTGCCAGCAGCGGGGTAGGGGGCGCTCTTGGCTACACCTTC. It translates to CASSGVGGALGYTF. J is TRBJ1-2 and V is TRBV7-2, with TRBD1 matching 7 bases. The V gene end was trimmed by 5 bases and the J gene end by 7 bases; junction bases not matched to a gene: 10. CDR1 and CDR2 from the germline V gene are SGHTA and FQGNSA. The CDR3 is 14 residues long.

This sequence joins TRBV30 and TRBJ2-6; possible D gene TRBD2, 5 bases. The CDR3 runs 14 residues. V lost 4 bases and J 3 bases, leaving 10 bases between the germline ends. In germline, CDR1 is GTSNPN, CDR2 SVGIG (reference sequence). CDR3 loop: CAWTGVGGANVLTF. DNA for the CDR3: TGTGCCTGGACCGGGGTAGGTGGGGCCAACGTCCTGACTTTC.

This chain joins TRBV7-8 and TRBJ1-2; D not certain. Per germline, CDR1 SGHVS and CDR2 FQNEAQ. The CDR3 extends over 13 amino acids. Trimming pared 2 bases from V and 6 bases from J, leaving 10 bases between. In DNA form, the CDR3 reads TGTGCCAGCAGCTTACGGGCACAGAATGGCTACACCTTC. Protein: CASSLRAQNGYTF.

The V gene is TRBV7-9, the J gene TRBJ2-5; tentatively, D is TRBD1 or TRBD2 (5 bases each). Trimming removed 2 bases from V and 1 base from J, with 8 bases in between. Germline CDR1 and CDR2: SEHNR and FQNEAQ (reference sequence). The CDR3 runs 14 residues. The CDR3 nucleotides read TGTGCCAGCAGCTTACGGGGCAGCCAAGAGACCCAGTACTTC. It encodes CASSLRGSQETQYF.

The table lists this clonotype with a count of one. This chain links TRBV30 with TRBJ1-1; D is possibly TRBD1 (5 bases). The CDR3 has 13 residues. Deletions cut 0 bases from V and 7 bases from J, with 12 bases between. Germline V lookup: CDR1 GTSNPN, CDR2 SVGIG (reference sequence). Here the CDR3 DNA reads TGTGCCTGGAGTGTCCAGGGTTCTCTTGAAGCTTTCTTT. Translating gives CAWSVQGSLEAFF.

The count of this clonotype is one. The gene calls are TRBV12-3 or TRBV12-4 and TRBJ2-7; no firm D call. CDR3 length: 12 amino acids. Trimming took 3 bases from V and 6 from J, leaving 9 bases between them. CDR3 loop: CASSFWVSEQYF. The CDR3 nucleotides are TGTGCCAGCAGTTTTTGGGTCTCCGAGCAGTACTTC.

The chain links TRBV18 to TRBJ2-1; D may be TRBD2 (6 bases). Germline lookup yields CDR1 KGHSH and CDR2 LQKENI. The CDR3 runs to 16 residues. The V end lost 4 bases, the J end lost 2 bases, and 15 bases lay between the germline ends. The CDR3 reads CASSLSAGSPYNEQFF. The DNA of the CDR3 is TGTGCCAGCTCACTCTCCGCCGGGAGCCCCTACAATGAGCAGTTCTTC. The full variable domain, rest sourced from reference TRBV18 and TRBJ2-1, is NAGVMQNPRHLVRRRGQEARLRCSPMKGHSHVYWYRQLPEEGLKFMVYLQKENIIDESGMPKERFSAEFPKEGPSILRIQQVVRGDSAAYFCASSLSAGSPYNEQFFGPGTRLTVL.

The J gene is TRBJ1-5, the V gene TRBV12-3 or TRBV12-4, with a possible D match to TRBD1 (5 bases). Deletions cut 4 bases from V and 0 bases from J, with 10 bases between. The CDR3 covers 15 residues. The CDR3 bases are TGTGCCAGCAGTTCCGACAGACATAGCAATCAGCCCCAGCATTTT. Translated, it gives CASSSDRHSNQPQHF.

The J gene is TRBJ2-7, the V gene TRBV2; 9 positions agree with TRBD1. Germline V CDR1 and CDR2: SNHLY, FYNNEI. The CDR3 is made up of 15 amino acids. After removal of 6 bases from V and 6 bases from J, the junction contained 12 bases not matched to a gene. CDR3 nucleotide sequence: TGTGCCAGCAGCTCACCGGGACAGGGTATGTCCGAGCAGTACTTC. Its protein product is CASSSPGQGMSEQYF.

This chain joins TRBV5-1 and TRBJ2-7; 10 nucleotides line up with TRBD1. Germline V gives CDR1 SGHRS, CDR2 YFSETQ. The CDR3 length is 16 residues. Trimming removed 0 bases from V and 3 bases from J; junction bases left unmatched: 6. CDR3 sequence: CASSLGEDRGGYEQYF. The CDR3 DNA follows: TGCGCCAGCAGCTTGGGAGAGGACAGGGGGGGCTACGAGCAGTACTTC.

This chain uses TRBV7-3 with TRBJ2-3; TRBD2 agrees at 10 bases. V lost 1 base to trimming and J lost 2 bases; unmatched junction nucleotides: 6. This CDR3 spans 17 amino acids. Germline-derived CDR1 and CDR2 are SGHTA and FQGTGA. CDR3 region: CASSLKGAGGITDTQYF. The CDR3 DNA reads as TGTGCCAGCAGCTTAAAGGGAGCGGGGGGGATCACAGATACGCAGTATTTT.

The chain joins TRBV7-9 to TRBJ2-1; 12 bases fit TRBD2. CDR3 length: 16 residues. After removal of 3 bases from V and 2 bases from J, the junction contained 2 bases not matched to a gene. CDR1 is SEHNR, CDR2 FQNEAQ, per germline (reference sequence). The CDR3 DNA is TGTGCCAGCAGCTTCCGGACTAGCGGGGCCTACAATGAGCAGTTCTTC. Protein product: CASSFRTSGAYNEQFF.

This chain links TRBV27 with TRBJ1-3; unclear D gene. V lost 3 bases to trimming and J lost 0 bases, with 12 bases between them. The germline CDR1 and CDR2 sequences are MNHEY and SMNVEV (reference sequence). The CDR3 has 16 amino acids. The CDR3 here is CASSLRTPSSGNTIYF. DNA of the CDR3: TGTGCCAGCAGTTTGCGCACCCCTTCCTCTGGAAACACCATATATTTT.

The chain uses TRBV12-3 or TRBV12-4 and TRBJ2-3; D perhaps matches TRBD1 (5 bases). The V gene lost 6 bases and the J gene lost 0 bases, with 13 bases spanning the gap. The CDR3 extends over 15 amino acids. For the CDR3, the DNA is TGTGCCAGCAGGGGTCGACAGTCTAGCACAGATACGCAGTATTTT. It yields the protein CASRGRQSSTDTQYF.

This chain links TRBV12-3 or TRBV12-4 with TRBJ1-1; D perhaps matches TRBD1 (5 bases). The CDR3 sequence is 15 residues long. The ends were cut back, 3 bases at V and 1 base at J, with 12 bases in the middle. CDR3 DNA: TGTGCCAGCAGTTTTAGCCGGGACTCGAACACTGAAGCTTTCTTT. This encodes CASSFSRDSNTEAFF.